The TCR beta chain under discussion was sequenced for a study of T cell repertoires in cytomegalovirus infection. Study observations and caveats: CMV-specific TCR beta clonotypes restricted by HLA-C were the ones dominating the ex vivo response.

This CDR3 is 17 amino acids long. The ends were cut back, 0 bases at V and 5 bases at J, with 17 bases in the middle. Germline assignment: CDR1 LGHDT and CDR2 YNNKEL (reference sequence). In the case of this clonotype: Its antigen is as yet unknown.

TCRdb re-derived calls from the reads in MiXCR, one entry per CDR3 protein. Of about 340,000 distinct CDR3 sequences in the sample, 25% to 30% were seen once. This chain uses TRBV3-1 with TRBJ2-4; D is unresolved. The receptor was isolated from a human donor in good health (CMV status not recorded). Some clones in this sample may be carry-over from other donors' samples. Material: cultured PBMCs, obtained from culture after CMV antigen stimulation. The CDR3 DNA follows: TGTGCCAGCAGCCAAGATCGATGGGGTGGGCGAGAAAACATTCAGTACTTC. Its translation: CASSQDRWGGRENIQYF. Supplemented by reference TRBV3-1 and TRBJ2-4, the full variable domain reads DTAVSQTPKYLVTQMGNDKSIKCEQNLGHDTMYWYKQDSKKFLKIMFSYNNKELIINETVPNRFSPKSPDKAHLNLHINSLELGDSAVYFCASSQDRWGGRENIQYFGAGTRLSVL.